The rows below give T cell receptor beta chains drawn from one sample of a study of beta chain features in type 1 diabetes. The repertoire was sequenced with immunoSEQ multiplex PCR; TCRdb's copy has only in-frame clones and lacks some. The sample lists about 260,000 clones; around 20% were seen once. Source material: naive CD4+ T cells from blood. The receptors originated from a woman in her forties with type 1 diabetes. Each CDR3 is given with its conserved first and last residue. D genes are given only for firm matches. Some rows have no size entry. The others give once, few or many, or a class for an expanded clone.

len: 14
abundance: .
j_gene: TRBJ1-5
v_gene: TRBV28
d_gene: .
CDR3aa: CASISGFPNQPQHF
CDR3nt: TGTGCCAGCATTTCGGGGTTCCCCAATCAGCCCCAGCATTTT

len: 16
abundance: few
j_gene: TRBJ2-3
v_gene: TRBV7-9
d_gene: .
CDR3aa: CASSLMEGRSTDTQYF
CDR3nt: TGTGCCAGCAGCTTAATGGAGGGGAGGAGCACAGATACGCAGTATTTT

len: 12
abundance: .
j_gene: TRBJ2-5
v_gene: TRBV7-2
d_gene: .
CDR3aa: CASSPTGETQYF
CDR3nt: TGTGCCAGCAGCCCTACCGGGGAGACCCAGTACTTC

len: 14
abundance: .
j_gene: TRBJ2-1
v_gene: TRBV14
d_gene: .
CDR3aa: CASSQVHPAQGQFF
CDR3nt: TGTGCCAGCAGCCAAGTTCACCCCGCCCAGGGGCAGTTCTTC

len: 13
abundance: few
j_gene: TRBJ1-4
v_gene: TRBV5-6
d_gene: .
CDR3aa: CASSGHGYEKLFF
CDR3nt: TGTGCCAGCAGCGGACACGGTTATGAAAAACTGTTTTTT

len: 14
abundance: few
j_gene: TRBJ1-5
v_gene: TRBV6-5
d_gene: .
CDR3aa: CASSPGQLHQPQHF
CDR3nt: TGTGCCAGCAGCCCCGGACAGCTCCATCAGCCCCAGCATTTT

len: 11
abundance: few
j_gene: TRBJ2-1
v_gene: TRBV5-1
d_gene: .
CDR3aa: CASSLSNEQFF
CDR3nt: TGCGCCAGCAGCCTTAGCAATGAGCAGTTCTTC

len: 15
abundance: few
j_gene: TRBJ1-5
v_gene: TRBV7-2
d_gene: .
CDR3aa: CASSLGLQGNQPQHF
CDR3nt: TGTGCCAGCAGCTTGGGTTTACAGGGAAATCAGCCCCAGCATTTT

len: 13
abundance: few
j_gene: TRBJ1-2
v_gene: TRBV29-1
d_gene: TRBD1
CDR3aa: CSVERDRGRGYTF
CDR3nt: TGCAGCGTTGAACGGGACAGGGGGAGAGGCTACACCTTC

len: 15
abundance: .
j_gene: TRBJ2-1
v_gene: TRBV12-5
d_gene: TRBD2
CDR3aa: CASATSSGSFNEQFF
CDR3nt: TGTGCTAGTGCCACCTCTAGCGGGAGCTTCAATGAGCAGTTCTTC

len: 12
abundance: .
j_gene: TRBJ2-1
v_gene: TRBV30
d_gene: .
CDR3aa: CAWGRANNEQFF
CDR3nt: TGTGCCTGGGGCAGGGCTAACAATGAGCAGTTCTTC

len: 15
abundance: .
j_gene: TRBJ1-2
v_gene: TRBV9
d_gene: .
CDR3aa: CASRTGGSANYGYTF
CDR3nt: TGTGCCAGCAGAACAGGAGGGTCAGCTAACTATGGCTACACCTTC

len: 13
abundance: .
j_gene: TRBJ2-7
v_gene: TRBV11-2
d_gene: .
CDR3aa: CASSTGQQDEQYF
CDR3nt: TGTGCCAGCAGCACAGGACAGCAGGACGAGCAGTACTTC

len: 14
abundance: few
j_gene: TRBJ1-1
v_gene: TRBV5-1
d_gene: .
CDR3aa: CASSLGTEGRGAFF
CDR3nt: TGCGCCAGCAGCTTGGGGACAGAGGGGCGCGGAGCTTTCTTT

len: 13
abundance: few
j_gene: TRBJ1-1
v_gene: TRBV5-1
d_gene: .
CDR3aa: CASSRDSNTEAFF
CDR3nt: TGCGCCAGCAGTCGCGACTCGAACACTGAAGCTTTCTTT

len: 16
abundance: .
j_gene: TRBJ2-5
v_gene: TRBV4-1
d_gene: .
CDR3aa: CASSQVFAGAQETQYF
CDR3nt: TGCGCCAGCAGCCAAGTTTTTGCAGGGGCCCAAGAGACCCAGTACTTC

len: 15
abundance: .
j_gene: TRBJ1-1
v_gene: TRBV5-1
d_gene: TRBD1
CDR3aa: CASSFRTGEGTEAFF
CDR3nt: TGCGCCAGCAGCTTTCGGACAGGGGAGGGCACTGAAGCTTTCTTT

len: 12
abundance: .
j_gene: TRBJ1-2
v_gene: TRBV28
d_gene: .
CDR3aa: CASTFRGDGYTF
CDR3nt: TGTGCCAGCACCTTCCGGGGGGATGGCTACACCTTC

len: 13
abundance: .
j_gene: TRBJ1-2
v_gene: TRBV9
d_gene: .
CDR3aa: CASSERANYGYTF
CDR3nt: TGTGCCAGCAGCGAACGAGCTAACTATGGCTACACCTTC

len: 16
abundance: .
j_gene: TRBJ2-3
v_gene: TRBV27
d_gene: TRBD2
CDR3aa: CASSLSAGSGGGAQYF
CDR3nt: TGTGCCAGCAGTTTATCTGCGGGGAGCGGGGGTGGTGCGCAGTATTTT

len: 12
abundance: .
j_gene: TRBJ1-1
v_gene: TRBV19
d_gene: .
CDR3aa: CASSTSGTEAFF
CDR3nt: TGTGCCAGTAGTACCTCGGGGACTGAAGCTTTCTTT

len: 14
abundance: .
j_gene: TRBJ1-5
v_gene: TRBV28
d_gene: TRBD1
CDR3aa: CASREGQGSQPQHF
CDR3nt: TGTGCCAGCAGGGAGGGACAGGGCAGTCAGCCCCAGCATTTT

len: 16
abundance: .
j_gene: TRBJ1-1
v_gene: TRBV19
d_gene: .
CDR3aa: CASSPTVPRGGTEAFF
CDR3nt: TGTGCCAGTAGTCCTACGGTTCCCCGCGGTGGCACTGAAGCTTTCTTT

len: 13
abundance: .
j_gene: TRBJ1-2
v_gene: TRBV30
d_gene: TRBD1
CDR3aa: CAWEPGTAYGYTF
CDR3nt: TGTGCCTGGGAACCTGGGACAGCTTATGGCTACACCTTC

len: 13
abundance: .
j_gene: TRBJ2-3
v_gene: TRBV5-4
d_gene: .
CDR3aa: CASSLAGTDTQYF
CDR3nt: TGTGCCAGCAGCTTAGCCGGCACAGATACGCAGTATTTT

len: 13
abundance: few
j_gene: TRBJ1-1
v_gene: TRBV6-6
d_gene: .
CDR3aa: CASSTQGRGEAFF
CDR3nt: TGTGCCAGCAGTACCCAGGGGAGGGGTGAAGCTTTCTTT